Following are 17 T cell receptor beta chains from one sample sequenced in a study of blood T cell repertoires in COVID-19. Sequencing was performed with immunoSEQ multiplex PCR; in TCRdb, only in-frame clones are kept and a portion is missing. The table shows roughly 100,000 clones, with over 80% occurring only once. Sequenced input: peripheral blood. These receptors were obtained from a middle-aged man with active COVID-19.

The chain recombines TRBV5-8 with TRBJ1-6; maybe TRBD1 (5 bases). The CDR3 length is 15 residues. Germline V lookup: CDR1 SGHTS, CDR2 YDEGEE. V dropped 5 bases and J dropped 4 bases, with 13 bases sitting between them. CDR3 protein: CASRQGVSYNSPLHF. CDR3 sequence (DNA): TGTGCCAGCAGACAAGGGGTTTCTTATAATTCACCCCTCCACTTT.

The V gene is TRBV30, the J gene TRBJ2-7, with TRBD1 matching over 8 bases. The CDR3 contains 13 residues. Trimming took 3 bases from V and 4 from J; bases not matched to a gene: 5. From germline, CDR1 is GTSNPN and CDR2 SVGIG (reference sequence). This chain's CDR3 is CAWSGDRGYEQYF. In nucleotides, the CDR3 is TGTGCCTGGAGCGGAGACAGGGGTTACGAGCAGTACTTC.

This chain links TRBV5-6 with TRBJ2-2; TRBD1 aligns across 8 bases. Trimming at V came to 0 bases and at J to 3 bases, leaving 4 bases not matched to a gene. The CDR3 loop spans 16 amino acids. Germline V gene sequence: CDR1 SGHDT, CDR2 YYEEEE. This CDR3 is CASSLDTGGDTGELFF. The CDR3 nucleotides read TGTGCCAGCAGCTTGGACACAGGGGGAGACACCGGGGAGCTGTTTTTT.

This chain connects TRBV11-2 to TRBJ1-2; maybe TRBD1 (5 bases). The ends were cut back, 0 bases at V and 8 bases at J, with 16 bases in the middle. Germline assignment: CDR1 SGHAT and CDR2 FQNNGV. This CDR3 has 15 residues. The CDR3 coding sequence is TGTGCCAGCAGCTTAGATCATGGGGCCTTAAGGGGCTACACCTTC. This translates into CASSLDHGALRGYTF.

The gene calls are TRBV28 and TRBJ1-2; tentatively, D is TRBD1 (6 bases). Per the germline V gene, CDR1 is MDHEN and CDR2 is SYDVKM. Trimming removed 6 bases at V and 4 bases at J, with 9 bases between. The CDR3 contains 12 residues. Here the CDR3 DNA reads TGTGCCAGCAGAAGGACAGCCTATGGCTACACCTTC. This codes for CASRRTAYGYTF.

The chain uses TRBV10-3 and TRBJ1-1, with D unclear. Trimming left V 3 bases short and J 7 bases short, with 6 bases between. Germline V gene sequence: CDR1 ENHRY, CDR2 SYGVKD. The CDR3 loop spans 11 amino acids. CDR3 bases: TGTGCCATCAGTGATTCAGGTGAAGCTTTCTTT. Translation: CAISDSGEAFF.

This chain joins TRBV5-6 and TRBJ2-2; D remains unclear. Germline V gives CDR1 SGHDT, CDR2 YYEEEE. V lost 0 bases, J lost 1 base, and 4 bases lay in between. The CDR3 runs to 14 residues. Here the CDR3 DNA reads TGTGCCAGCAGCTTGGTTCTGAACACCGGGGAGCTGTTTTTT. This codes for CASSLVLNTGELFF. The full variable domain, in which reference TRBV5-6 and TRBJ2-2 provide the parts outside the CDR3, is DAGVTQSPTHLIKTRGQQVTLRCSPKSGHDTVSWYQQALGQGPQFIFQYYEEEERQRGNFPDRFSGHQFPNYSSELNVNALLLGDSALYLCASSLVLNTGELFFGEGSRLTVL.

The chain recombines TRBV27 with TRBJ2-7, with 8 bases that match TRBD1. Trimming cost V 4 bases and J 3 bases; bases outside gene matches: 5. This CDR3 comprises 14 residues. CDR1 and CDR2 (germline): MNHEY, SMNVEV (reference sequence). CDR3 in DNA: TGTGCCAGCAGTTCCGGGACAGGCCTCTACGAGCAGTACTTC. Translated: CASSSGTGLYEQYF.

The gene calls are TRBV5-1 and TRBJ2-3, with D possibly matching TRBD1 (5 bases). CDR1 SGHRS and CDR2 YFSETQ come from the germline V gene. The CDR3 sequence is 18 residues long. V was cut by 0 bases and J by 2 bases, with 19 bases left in between. Written as DNA, the CDR3 is TGCGCCAGCAGCTTGGCTTTGGCATTGGGGCAGTCCACAGATACGCAGTATTTT. It translates to CASSLALALGQSTDTQYF.

V and J are TRBV7-9 and TRBJ2-1; TRBD1 aligns across 9 bases. V shed 5 bases, J shed 6 bases, and the junction held 5 bases outside the gene matches. CDR3 length: 14 amino acids. Germline lookup yields CDR1 SEHNR and CDR2 FQNEAQ (reference sequence). The CDR3 loop is CASSLQGAGNEQFF. The CDR3 nucleotides are TGTGCCAGCAGCCTACAGGGGGCCGGCAATGAGCAGTTCTTC.

This sequence joins TRBV5-5 and TRBJ2-1, with 8 bases lining up with TRBD1. Germline-derived CDR1 and CDR2 are SGHKS and YYEKEE (reference sequence). The CDR3 runs to 15 residues. V lost 3 bases, J lost 0 bases, and 2 bases stayed unmatched. The CDR3 reads CASSWQGASYNEQFF. The CDR3, as DNA: TGTGCCAGCAGCTGGCAGGGGGCCTCCTACAATGAGCAGTTCTTC. The whole variable domain, remainder taken from reference TRBV5-5 and TRBJ2-1, is DAGVTQSPTHLIKTRGQQVTLRCSPISGHKSVSWYQQVLGQGPQFIFQYYEKEERGRGNFPDRFSARQFPNYSSELNVNALLLGDSALYLCASSWQGASYNEQFFGPGTRLTVL.

V is TRBV19 and J is TRBJ1-2; TRBD1 might be the D (5 bases). The V end lost 3 bases, the J end lost 0 bases, and 17 bases lay between the germline ends. CDR1 and CDR2 from the germline V gene are LNHDA and SQIVND (reference sequence). This CDR3 has 17 residues. The CDR3 coding sequence is TGTGCCAGTAGTATCGGGCAGGGATGGGAAGCTAACTATGGCTACACCTTC. Its protein product is CASSIGQGWEANYGYTF.

This chain connects TRBV2 to TRBJ2-2; 12 nucleotides match TRBD2. CDR1 and CDR2 (germline): SNHLY, FYNNEI. V was clipped by 6 bases and J by 6 bases; unmatched bases: 5. The CDR3 consists of 15 residues. The CDR3 spells CASSRLAGVAGELFF. CDR3 bases: TGTGCCAGCAGCAGACTAGCGGGAGTGGCCGGGGAGCTGTTTTTT.

This clone is a singleton in its sample. The chain employs TRBV9 and TRBJ2-2, with D perhaps TRBD2 (6 bases). This CDR3 comprises 13 residues. Germline V gives CDR1 SGDLS, CDR2 YYNGEE. V was shortened by 4 bases and J by 4 bases, with 8 bases between the two germline ends. The CDR3 sequence: CASSQEGTGELFF. DNA for the CDR3: TGTGCCAGCAGCCAGGAGGGCACCGGGGAGCTGTTTTTT.

This CDR3 reads CASSQEGQSNQGYTF. For the CDR3, the DNA is TGTGCCAGCAGCCAAGAGGGGCAGTCAAACCAGGGCTACACCTTC. This sequence joins TRBV3-1 (or the pseudogene TRBV3-2) and TRBJ1-2, with TRBD1 as a possible D gene (5 bases). Trimming shortened V by 0 bases and J by 8 bases, and 16 bases separated the two germline ends. Per the germline V gene, CDR1 is LGHDT and CDR2 is YNNKEL (reference sequence). CDR3 length equals 15 residues.

The V call is TRBV10-3, the J call TRBJ1-2, with 7 bases lining up with TRBD1. The CDR3 consists of 14 residues. Germline V gene sequence: CDR1 ENHRY, CDR2 SYGVKD. The V gene end was trimmed by 6 bases and the J gene end by 3 bases; junction bases not matched to a gene: 7. The CDR3 here is CAIRGQTEHYGYTF. DNA of the CDR3: TGTGCCATCAGGGGACAGACAGAACACTATGGCTACACCTTC.

V and J are TRBV18 and TRBJ2-5, with 8 positions matching TRBD2. The length of the CDR3 is 15 residues. Germline CDR1 KGHSH, CDR2 LQKENI. J lost 4 bases, V lost 1 base, and 5 bases had no gene match. For the CDR3, the DNA is TGTGCCAGCTCACCACAAGCGGGAGAGGGAGAGACCCAGTACTTC. Encoded protein: CASSPQAGEGETQYF.